This T cell receptor beta chain is drawn from a study of T cells after yellow fever vaccination. Study results and limitations: Most primary-vaccination clones reappeared after the booster (about 97% CD4, about 88% CD8). Overall, a small share of clonotypes was seen in both CD4 and CD8 compartments.

Germline loops: CDR1 SGHTA, CDR2 FQGNSA. The CDR3 runs to 16 residues. Trimming took 4 bases from V and 13 from J, leaving 28 bases between them. A note on this clonotype: Its cognate antigen is unknown.

A universal primer site and UMIs were added as TCR cDNA was made by 5'RACE template switching. TCRdb itself ran the 5' RACE reads through MiXCR, one entry per CDR3 protein. This table has roughly 300,000 distinct CDR3 sequences, roughly 8.4% appearing once. Specimen: PBMCs, collected about 41 days after the first yellow fever vaccination. V usage is TRBV7-2 and J usage is TRBJ1-2, with D perhaps matching TRBD1 (6 bases). The TCR was taken from a man aged 18 to 30 who received the YFV17D yellow fever vaccine. CDR3 residues: CASSSRATGGDRGCTF. The CDR3 DNA reads TGTGCCAGCAGCTCTCGGGCGACAGGCGGGGATAGGGGGTGCACCTTC.